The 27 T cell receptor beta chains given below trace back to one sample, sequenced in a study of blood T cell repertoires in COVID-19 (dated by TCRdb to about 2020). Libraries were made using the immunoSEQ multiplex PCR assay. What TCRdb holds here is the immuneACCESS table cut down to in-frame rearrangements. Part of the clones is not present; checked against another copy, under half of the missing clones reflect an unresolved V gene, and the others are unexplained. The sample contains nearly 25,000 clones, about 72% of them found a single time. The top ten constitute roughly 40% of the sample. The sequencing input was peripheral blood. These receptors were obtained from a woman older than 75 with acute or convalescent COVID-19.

CDR3 residues: CASSIEGSQPQHF. In nucleotides, the CDR3 is TGTGCCAGTAGTATCGAAGGGAGCCAGCCCCAGCATTTT. The gene calls are TRBV19 and TRBJ1-5; no firm D call. Germline V CDR1 and CDR2: LNHDA, SQIVND (reference sequence). CDR3 length: 13 residues. V dropped 3 bases and J dropped 7 bases, with 10 bases sitting between them. The whole variable domain, filled in from reference TRBV19 and TRBJ1-5, reads DGGITQSPKYLFRKEGQNVTLSCEQNLNHDAMYWYRQDPGQGLRLIYYSQIVNDFQKGDIAEGYSVSREKKESFPLTVTSAQKNPTAFYLCASSIEGSQPQHFGDGTRLSIL.

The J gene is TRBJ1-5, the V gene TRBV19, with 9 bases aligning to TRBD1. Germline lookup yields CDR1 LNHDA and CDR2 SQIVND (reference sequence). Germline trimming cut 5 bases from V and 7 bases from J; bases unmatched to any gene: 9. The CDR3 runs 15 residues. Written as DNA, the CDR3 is TGTGCCAGTAGTGTCCAACAGGGGGCTAGACAGCCCCAGCATTTT. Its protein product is CASSVQQGARQPQHF.

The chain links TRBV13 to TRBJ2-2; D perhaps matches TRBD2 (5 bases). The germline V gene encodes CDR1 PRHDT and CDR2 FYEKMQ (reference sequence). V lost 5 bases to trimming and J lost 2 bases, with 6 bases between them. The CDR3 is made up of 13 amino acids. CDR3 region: CASSSGNTGELFF. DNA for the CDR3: TGTGCCAGCAGCAGCGGCAACACCGGGGAGCTGTTTTTT.

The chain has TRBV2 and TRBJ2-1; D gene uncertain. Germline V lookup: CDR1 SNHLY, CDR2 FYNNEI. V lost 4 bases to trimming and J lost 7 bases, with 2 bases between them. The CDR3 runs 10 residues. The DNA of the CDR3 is TGTGCCAGCAGTGTAAATGAGCAGTTCTTC. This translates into CASSVNEQFF. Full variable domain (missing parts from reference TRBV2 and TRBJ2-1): EPEVTQTPSHQVTQMGQEVILRCVPISNHLYFYWYRQILGQKVEFLVSFYNNEISEKSEIFDDQFSVERPDGSNFTLKIRSTKLEDSAMYFCASSVNEQFFGPGTRLTVL.

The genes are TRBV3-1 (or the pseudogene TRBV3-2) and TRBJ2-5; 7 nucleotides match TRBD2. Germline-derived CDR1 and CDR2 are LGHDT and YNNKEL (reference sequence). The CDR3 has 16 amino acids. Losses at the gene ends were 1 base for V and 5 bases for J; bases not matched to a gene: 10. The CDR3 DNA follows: TGTGCCAGCAGCCAAGTGACGGGAGGAGGTATGGAGACCCAGTACTTC. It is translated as CASSQVTGGGMETQYF.

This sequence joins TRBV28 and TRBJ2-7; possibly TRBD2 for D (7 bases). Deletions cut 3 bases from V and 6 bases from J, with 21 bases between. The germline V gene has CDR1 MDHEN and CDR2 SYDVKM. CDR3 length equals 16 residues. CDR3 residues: CASSFPLGGRIGEQYF. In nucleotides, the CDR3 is TGTGCCAGCAGTTTCCCCCTCGGGGGGCGCATCGGCGAGCAGTACTTC.

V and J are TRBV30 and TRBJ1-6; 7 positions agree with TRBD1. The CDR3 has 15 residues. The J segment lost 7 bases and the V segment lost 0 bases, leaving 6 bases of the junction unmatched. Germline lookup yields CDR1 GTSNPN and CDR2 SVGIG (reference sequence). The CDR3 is CAWSVGAGGNSPLHF. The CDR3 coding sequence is TGTGCCTGGAGTGTAGGGGCAGGGGGGAATTCACCCCTCCACTTT.

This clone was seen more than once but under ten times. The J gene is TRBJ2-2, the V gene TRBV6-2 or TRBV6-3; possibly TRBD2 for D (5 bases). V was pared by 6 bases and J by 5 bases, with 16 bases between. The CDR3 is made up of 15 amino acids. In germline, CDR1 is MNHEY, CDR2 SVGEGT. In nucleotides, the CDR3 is TGTGCCAGCAGCCCCACTAGGCCCGGAACCGGGGAGCTGTTTTTT. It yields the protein CASSPTRPGTGELFF.

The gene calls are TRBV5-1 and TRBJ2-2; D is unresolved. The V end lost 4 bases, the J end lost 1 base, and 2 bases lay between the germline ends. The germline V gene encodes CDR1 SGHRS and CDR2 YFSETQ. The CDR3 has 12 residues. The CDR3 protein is CASSRNTGELFF. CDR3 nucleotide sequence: TGCGCCAGCAGCCGGAACACCGGGGAGCTGTTTTTT.

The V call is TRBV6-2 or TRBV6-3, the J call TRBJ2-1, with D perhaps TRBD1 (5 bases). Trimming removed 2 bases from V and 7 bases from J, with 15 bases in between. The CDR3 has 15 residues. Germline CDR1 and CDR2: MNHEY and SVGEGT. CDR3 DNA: TGTGCCAGCAGTTACGGGGCCGGATGGCCAAATGAGCAGTTCTTC. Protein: CASSYGAGWPNEQFF.

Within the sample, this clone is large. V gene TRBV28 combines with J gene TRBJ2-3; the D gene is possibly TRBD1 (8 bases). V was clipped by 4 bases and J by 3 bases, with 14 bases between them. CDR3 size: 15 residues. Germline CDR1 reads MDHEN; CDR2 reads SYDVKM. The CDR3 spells CASSYRGGGTDTQYF. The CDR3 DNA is TGTGCCAGCAGTTACAGGGGGGGTGGGACAGATACGCAGTATTTT.

CDR3: CASSGSSRNQPQHF. The CDR3 nucleotides read TGTGCCAGTAGTGGTTCGAGTAGAAATCAGCCCCAGCATTTT. This chain joins TRBV19 and TRBJ1-5; D is ambiguous. The CDR3 is made up of 14 amino acids. V lost 5 bases, J lost 4 bases, and 12 bases lay in between. Germline CDR1 reads LNHDA; CDR2 reads SQIVND (reference sequence).

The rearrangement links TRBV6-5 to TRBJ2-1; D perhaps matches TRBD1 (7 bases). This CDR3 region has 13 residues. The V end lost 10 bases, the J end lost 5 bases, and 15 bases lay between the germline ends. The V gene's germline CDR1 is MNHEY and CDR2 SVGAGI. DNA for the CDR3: TGTGCCACCTCGACAGGGAGGAACAATGAGCAGTTCTTC. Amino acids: CATSTGRNNEQFF.

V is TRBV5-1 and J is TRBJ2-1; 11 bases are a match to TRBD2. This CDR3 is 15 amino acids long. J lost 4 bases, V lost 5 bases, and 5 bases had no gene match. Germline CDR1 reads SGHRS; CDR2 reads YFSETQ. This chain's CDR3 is CASSRTSGGYNEQFF. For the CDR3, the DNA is TGCGCCAGCAGTCGAACTAGCGGGGGTTACAATGAGCAGTTCTTC. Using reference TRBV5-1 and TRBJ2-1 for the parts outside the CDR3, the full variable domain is KAGVTQTPRYLIKTRGQQVTLSCSPISGHRSVSWYQQTPGQGLQFLFEYFSETQRNKGNFPGRFSGRQFSNSRSEMNVSTLELGDSALYLCASSRTSGGYNEQFFGPGTRLTVL.

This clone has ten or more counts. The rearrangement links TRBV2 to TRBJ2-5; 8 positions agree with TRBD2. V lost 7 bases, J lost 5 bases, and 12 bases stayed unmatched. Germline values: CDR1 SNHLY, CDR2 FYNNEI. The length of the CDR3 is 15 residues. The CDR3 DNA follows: TGTGCCAGCACGGTAGAAGCGGGGGTGACGGAGACCCAGTACTTC. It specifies CASTVEAGVTETQYF.

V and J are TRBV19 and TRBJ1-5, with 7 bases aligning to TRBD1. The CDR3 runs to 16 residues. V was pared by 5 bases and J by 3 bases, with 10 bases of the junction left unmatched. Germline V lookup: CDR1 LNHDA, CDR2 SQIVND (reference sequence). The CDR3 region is CASSLSTGQFNQPQHF. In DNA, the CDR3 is TGTGCCAGTAGTCTGTCCACGGGACAGTTCAATCAGCCCCAGCATTTT.

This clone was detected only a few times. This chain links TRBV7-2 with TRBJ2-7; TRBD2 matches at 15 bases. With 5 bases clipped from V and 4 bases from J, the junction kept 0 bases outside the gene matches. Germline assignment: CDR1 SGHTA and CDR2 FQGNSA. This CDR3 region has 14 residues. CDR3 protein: CASSGLAGGYEQYF. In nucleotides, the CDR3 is TGTGCCAGCAGCGGACTAGCGGGAGGGTACGAGCAGTACTTC.

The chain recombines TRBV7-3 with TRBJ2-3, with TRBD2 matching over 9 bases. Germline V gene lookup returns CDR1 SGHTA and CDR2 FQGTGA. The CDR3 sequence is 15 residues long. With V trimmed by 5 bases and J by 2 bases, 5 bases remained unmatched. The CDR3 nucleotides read TGTGCCAGCAGCCCCCTAGCGGGATACACAGATACGCAGTATTTT. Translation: CASSPLAGYTDTQYF.

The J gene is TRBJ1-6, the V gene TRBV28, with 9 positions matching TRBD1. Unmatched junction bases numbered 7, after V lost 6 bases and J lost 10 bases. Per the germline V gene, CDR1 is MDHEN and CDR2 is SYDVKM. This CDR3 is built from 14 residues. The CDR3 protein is CASRVGQGQSPLHF. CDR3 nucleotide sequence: TGTGCCAGCAGGGTAGGACAGGGGCAATCACCCCTCCACTTT.

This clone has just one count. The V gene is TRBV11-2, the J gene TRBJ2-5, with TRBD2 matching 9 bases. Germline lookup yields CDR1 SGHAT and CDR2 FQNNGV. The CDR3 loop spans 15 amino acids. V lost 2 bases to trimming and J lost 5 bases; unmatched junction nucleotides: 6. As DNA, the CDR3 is TGTGCCAGCAGCTTAAGGCGGGAGGGCAGGGAGACCCAGTACTTC. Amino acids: CASSLRREGRETQYF.

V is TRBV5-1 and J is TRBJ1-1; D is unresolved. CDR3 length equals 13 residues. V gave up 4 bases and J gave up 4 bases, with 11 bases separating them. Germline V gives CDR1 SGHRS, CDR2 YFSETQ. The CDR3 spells CASSAIGVTEAFF. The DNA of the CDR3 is TGCGCCAGCAGCGCCATCGGGGTCACTGAAGCTTTCTTT. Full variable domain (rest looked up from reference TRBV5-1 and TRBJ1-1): KAGVTQTPRYLIKTRGQQVTLSCSPISGHRSVSWYQQTPGQGLQFLFEYFSETQRNKGNFPGRFSGRQFSNSRSEMNVSTLELGDSALYLCASSAIGVTEAFFGQGTRLTVV.

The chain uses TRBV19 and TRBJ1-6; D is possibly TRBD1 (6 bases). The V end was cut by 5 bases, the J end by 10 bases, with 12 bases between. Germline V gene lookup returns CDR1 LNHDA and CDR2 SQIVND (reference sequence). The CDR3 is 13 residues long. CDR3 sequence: CASSASGVSPLHF. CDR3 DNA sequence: TGTGCCAGTAGTGCATCAGGGGTCTCACCCCTCCACTTT.

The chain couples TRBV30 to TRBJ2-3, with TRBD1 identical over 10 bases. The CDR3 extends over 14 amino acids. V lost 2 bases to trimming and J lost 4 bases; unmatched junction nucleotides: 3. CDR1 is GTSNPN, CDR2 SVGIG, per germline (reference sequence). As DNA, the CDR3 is TGTGCCTGGAGTCCCGGGACAGGGGCAGATACGCAGTATTTT. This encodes CAWSPGTGADTQYF. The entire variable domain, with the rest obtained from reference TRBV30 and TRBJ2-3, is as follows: SQTIHQWPATLVQPVGSPLSLECTVEGTSNPNLYWYRQAAGRGLQLLFYSVGIGQISSEVPQNLSASRPQDRQFILSSKKLLLSDSGFYLCAWSPGTGADTQYFGPGTRLTVL.

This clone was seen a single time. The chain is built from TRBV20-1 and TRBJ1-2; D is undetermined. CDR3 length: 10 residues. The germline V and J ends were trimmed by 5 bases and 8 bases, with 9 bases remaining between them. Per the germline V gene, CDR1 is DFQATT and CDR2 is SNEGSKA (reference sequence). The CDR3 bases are TGCAGTGCTCGCCGGGAGGGCTACACCTTC. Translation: CSARREGYTF.

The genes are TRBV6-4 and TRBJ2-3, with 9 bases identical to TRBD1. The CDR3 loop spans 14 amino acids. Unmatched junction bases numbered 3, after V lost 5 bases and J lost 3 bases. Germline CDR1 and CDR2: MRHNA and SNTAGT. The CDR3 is CASSPGQGTDTQYF. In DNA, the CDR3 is TGTGCCAGCAGTCCGGGACAGGGAACAGATACGCAGTATTTT.

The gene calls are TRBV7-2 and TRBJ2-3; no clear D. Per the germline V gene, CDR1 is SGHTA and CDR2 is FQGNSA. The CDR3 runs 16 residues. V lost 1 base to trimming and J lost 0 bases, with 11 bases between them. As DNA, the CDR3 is TGTGCCAGCAGCTTAGATGGCGGTCCTAGCACAGATACGCAGTATTTT. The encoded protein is CASSLDGGPSTDTQYF.

DNA for the CDR3: TGTGCCAGCAGCTCTTCGGCAAGAGCGGCCGGTGAGCAGTTCTTC. This sequence encodes CASSSSARAAGEQFF. The V call is TRBV9, the J call TRBJ2-1; tentatively, D is TRBD2 (5 bases). The CDR3 totals 15 residues. Looked up from germline, CDR1 is SGDLS and CDR2 is YYNGEE. Trimming pared 4 bases from V and 9 bases from J, leaving 20 bases between.